Below, 9 T cell receptor beta chains from the same sample are listed, as sequenced in a study of cytomegalovirus exposure and HLA in healthy donors. Produced via immunoSEQ multiplex PCR; TCRdb's table is partial and in-frame only. The table lists around 140,000 clones, roughly nine tenths of them singletons, with 1% to 1.5% in the top ten. Sequences were obtained from PBMCs. These receptors were collected from a woman aged 18-30 years in good health and CMV-seronegative.

This chain connects TRBV6-1 to TRBJ1-2, with 12 bases lining up with TRBD1. The CDR3 spans 16 residues. The germline CDR1 and CDR2 sequences are MNHNS and SASEGT. The ends lost 4 bases at V and 7 bases at J; junction bases unmatched: 10. The CDR3 loop is CASSGPGQGAWGGYTF. In nucleotides, the CDR3 is TGTGCCAGCAGTGGTCCGGGACAGGGGGCCTGGGGTGGCTACACCTTC.

The chain uses TRBV6-5 and TRBJ2-2, with no clear D. CDR1 is MNHEY, CDR2 SVGAGI, per germline. The V gene lost 0 bases and the J gene lost 5 bases, with 4 bases spanning the gap. This CDR3 spans 13 amino acids. For the CDR3, the DNA is TGTGCCAGCAGTTACTCCGTGACCGGGGAGCTGTTTTTT. Its translation: CASSYSVTGELFF.

The chain employs TRBV18 and TRBJ2-7, with 9 bases identical to TRBD1. With 6 bases clipped from V and 3 bases from J, the junction kept 9 bases outside the gene matches. The CDR3 sequence is 15 residues long. Germline V gene sequence: CDR1 KGHSH, CDR2 LQKENI. CDR3 sequence: CASSLETGGIYEQYF. Written as DNA, the CDR3 is TGTGCCAGCTCGCTTGAGACAGGGGGGATCTACGAGCAGTACTTC.

V gene TRBV4-2 combines with J gene TRBJ2-3; 10 bases match TRBD2. V gave up 0 bases and J gave up 1 base; unmatched junction bases: 1. Germline loops: CDR1 LGHNA, CDR2 YNFKEQ. The CDR3 contains 16 residues. The CDR3 reads CASSQEGTSGTDTQYF. The CDR3 DNA follows: TGTGCCAGCAGCCAAGAAGGGACTAGCGGCACAGATACGCAGTATTTT.

V gene TRBV9 combines with J gene TRBJ1-4; TRBD1 agrees at 10 bases. V lost 4 bases, J lost 2 bases, and 5 bases stayed unmatched. CDR3 size: 16 residues. The germline V gene has CDR1 SGDLS and CDR2 YYNGEE. This CDR3 reads CASSSRTGGTNEKLFF. The CDR3, as DNA: TGTGCCAGCAGCTCCAGGACAGGGGGGACTAATGAAAAACTGTTTTTT.

This clone occurred a few times. This chain uses TRBV27 with TRBJ2-1; 11 bases line up with TRBD2. Looked up from germline, CDR1 is MNHEY and CDR2 is SMNVEV (reference sequence). There are 16 residues in the CDR3. V trimming: 1 base; J trimming: 9 bases; junction bases outside the gene matches: 8. This CDR3 is CASSLFPSGGSGEQFF. The CDR3 nucleotides are TGTGCCAGCAGTTTATTTCCTAGCGGGGGGTCTGGTGAGCAGTTCTTC.

The rearrangement links TRBV5-1 to TRBJ1-2; D is undetermined. CDR3 length: 13 amino acids. V lost 0 bases, J lost 8 bases, and 11 bases lay in between. CDR1 and CDR2 from the germline V gene are SGHRS and YFSETQ. CDR3 nucleotides: TGCGCCAGCAGCTTGGCCGAGGGAGGCGGCTACACCTTC. Its protein product is CASSLAEGGGYTF.

The gene calls are TRBV29-1 and TRBJ2-1; D uncertain. The V end lost 6 bases, the J end lost 6 bases, and 15 bases lay between the germline ends. CDR1 and CDR2 (germline): SQVTM, ANQGSEA. The CDR3 has 13 amino acids. DNA of the CDR3: TGCAGCGTGAGAGCACAGACACCCAATGAGCAGTTCTTC. Translated: CSVRAQTPNEQFF.

As concerns this clone: A junction boundary mismatches the germline segment, possibly from a read error. The chain joins TRBV10-3 to TRBJ2-3; D is ambiguous. CDR3 size: 15 residues. Germline CDR1 reads ENHRY; CDR2 reads SYGVKD. The CDR3 sequence: CASSSSVGRTDTQYF. CDR3 coding DNA: TGTGCCAGCAGTTCCAGCGTTGGCCGCACAGATACGCAGTATTTT.